The clone carrying this TCR beta chain was counted many times. Its antigen is not known. The V and J ends lost 5 bases and 5 bases, in that order; junction bases with no gene match: 8. Germline lookup yields CDR1 WNHNN and CDR2 SYGVQD (reference sequence). The CDR3 loop spans 14 amino acids. This record belongs to a study of CD8 T cells in ankylosing spondylitis. Quantitative molecular-barcoded 5'-RACE generated the TCR beta libraries. Via MiXCR, TCRdb re-called the 5' RACE reads, giving one row per CDR3 protein. The sample lists 180,000 or so distinct CDR3 sequences, about 9.9% occurring once. Whole-study findings and limits: One TCR beta motif, made up of roughly eight highly homologous variants, appeared characteristic of ankylosing spondylitis blood. Disease-linked clones, CD8+, were relatively rare in peripheral blood. Reports say disease-linked clones showed up significantly more in matched ankylosing spondylitis synovial fluid.

This clonotype was obtained from a male donor with ankylosing spondylitis or in good health (not recorded which). The gene calls are TRBV10-1 and TRBJ1-1, with 7 bases identical to TRBD1. Material: blood, either unsorted or a sorted T cell fraction (not recorded which). This CDR3 reads CASSLDRDRTEAFF. CDR3 nucleotides: TGCGCCAGCAGTTTAGACAGGGACAGAACTGAAGCTTTCTTT.